The clone carrying this T cell receptor beta chain was seen only a few times. The sample belongs to a study of T-cell reconstitution after alpha-beta-depleted transplantation in children. Construction of the TCRbeta library involved unique molecular identifiers. TCRdb itself ran the PCR reads through MiXCR, one entry per CDR3 protein. The sample has 450,000 to 600,000 distinct CDR3 sequences; approximately 16% are singletons. V lost 6 bases and J 5 bases, leaving 17 bases between the germline ends. CDR3 length: 15 residues. Germline values: CDR1 LGHNT, CDR2 FRNRAP. The sample here was PBMCs from the stem cell graft donor, taken from the stem cell graft. This sequence joins TRBV12-5 and TRBJ1-5, with a weak D call TRBD1 (5 bases). This clonotype originated in a human donor who donated a stem cell graft to a child with acute lymphoblastic leukemia. CDR3 nucleotides: TGTGCTAGTGGGCCTACCTCAGGGCATCATCAGCCCCAGCATTTT. Amino acid sequence: CASGPTSGHHQPQHF.